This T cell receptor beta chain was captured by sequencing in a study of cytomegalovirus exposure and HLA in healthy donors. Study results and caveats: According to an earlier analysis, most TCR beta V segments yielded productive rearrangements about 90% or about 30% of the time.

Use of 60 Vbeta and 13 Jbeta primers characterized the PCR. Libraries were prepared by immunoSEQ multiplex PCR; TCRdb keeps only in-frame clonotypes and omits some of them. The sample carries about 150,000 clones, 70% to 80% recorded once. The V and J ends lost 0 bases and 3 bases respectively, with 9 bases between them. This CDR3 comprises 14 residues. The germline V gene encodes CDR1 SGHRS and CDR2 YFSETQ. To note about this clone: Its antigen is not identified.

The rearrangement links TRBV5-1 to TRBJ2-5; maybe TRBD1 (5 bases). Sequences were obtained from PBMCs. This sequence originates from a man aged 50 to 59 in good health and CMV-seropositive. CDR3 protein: CASSLGQLKETQYF. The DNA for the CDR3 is TGCGCCAGCAGCTTGGGACAGCTAAAAGAGACCCAGTACTTC.